Listed below are T cell receptor beta chains from one sample, sequenced in a study of blood T cell repertoires in COVID-19. TCRdb keeps only in-frame clones here, not all; method: immunoSEQ multiplex PCR. Here the sample spans roughly 240,000 clones, about 79% being singletons. Specimen: peripheral blood. These receptors came from a man aged 40-50 years who had recovered from COVID-19. CDR3s include the opening cysteine and the closing phenylalanine or tryptophan. D genes are given only for firm matches. Clone size is shown for a subset of rows, as once, few, many or a class of expanded clone.

d_call j_call v_call clone_size cdr3_aa cdr3_nt
- TRBJ1-1 TRBV15 - CATSRGHSQRNTEAFF TGTGCCACCAGCCGCGGGCACAGTCAACGGAACACTGAAGCTTTCTTT
- TRBJ2-7 TRBV30 - CAWSVGAPVYEQYF TGTGCCTGGAGTGTAGGAGCCCCCGTTTACGAGCAGTACTTC
TRBD1 TRBJ1-2 TRBV6-5 once CASSTGQGEGYTF TGTGCCAGCAGTACTGGACAGGGCGAAGGCTACACCTTC
- TRBJ1-3 TRBV5-1 few CASRTGGLGSGNTIYF TGCGCCAGCAGAACCGGGGGTCTCGGCTCTGGAAACACCATATATTTT
TRBD2 TRBJ2-2 TRBV15 few CATSDQRESTGELFF TGTGCCACCAGCGACCAGCGGGAGAGCACCGGGGAGCTGTTTTTT
- TRBJ2-5 TRBV19 - CASKGGEETQYF TGTGCCAGTAAAGGGGGGGAAGAGACCCAGTACTTC
- TRBJ1-1 TRBV13 - CASSLALGGPEAFF TGTGCCAGCAGTTTAGCCTTAGGGGGACCTGAAGCTTTCTTT
TRBD1 TRBJ2-7 TRBV11-2 - CASSSRQGAGYEQYF TGTGCCAGCAGCTCCAGACAGGGGGCGGGCTACGAGCAGTACTTC
- TRBJ2-7 TRBV5-1 few CASSWDIGSSYEQYF TGCGCCAGCAGCTGGGATATCGGGAGCTCCTACGAGCAGTACTTC
TRBD1 TRBJ2-3 TRBV24-1 - CATSDRATGTTQYF TGTGCCACCAGCGACCGGGCGACAGGGACGACGCAGTATTTT
TRBD2 TRBJ2-1 TRBV30 - CAWSVRGRGHNEQFF TGTGCCTGGAGTGTCCGCGGGAGGGGTCACAATGAGCAGTTCTTC
TRBD2 TRBJ2-1 TRBV10-3 - CAITPGGDSGANNEQFF TGTGCCATCACCCCCGGGGGTGATAGCGGGGCCAATAATGAGCAGTTCTTC
TRBD1 TRBJ2-2 TRBV19 - CASSIGTGAAGELFF TGTGCCAGTAGTATTGGGACAGGGGCCGCCGGGGAGCTGTTTTTT
- TRBJ1-1 TRBV29-1 once CSVEEGQVAFF TGCAGCGTTGAAGAGGGACAAGTAGCTTTCTTT